This T cell receptor beta chain is drawn from a study of cytomegalovirus exposure and HLA in healthy donors. The study sampled nominally healthy donors, though unrecorded immune exposures were likely. Both 60 Vbeta primers and 13 Jbeta primers went into the PCR. Here immunoSEQ multiplex PCR was the method, and the copy in TCRdb shows in-frame clones only, minus some. The sample comprises some 150,000 clones, around 10% of which are singletons, and around 1.9% rests with the top ten. The source material was PBMCs. The TCR comes from a male donor in good health and CMV-seronegative.

CDR3 in DNA: TGTGCCAGCAGCCCCGGACTAGCGGGGGATTACAATGAGCAGTTCTTC. Its translation is CASSPGLAGDYNEQFF. The chain joins TRBV5-6 to TRBJ2-1, with 13 positions matching TRBD2. The trim removed 4 bases at V and 4 bases at J, leaving 5 bases unmatched. Germline CDR1 SGHDT, CDR2 YYEEEE. CDR3 size: 16 residues.